A single sample is the source of the 17 T cell receptor beta chains below, sequenced in a study of shared clonotypes between healthy human individuals (TCRdb year 2020). Libraries were made using the immunoSEQ multiplex PCR assay. Imported from immuneACCESS, the table was reduced by TCRdb to in-frame sequences with V and J called. These copies leave out some clones; in studies compared against another copy, an unresolved V gene accounts for under half, and the cause of the remainder is not known. The sample profile shows some 2,000,000 clones; 90% to 95% of them were found once. In total, the top ten clones hold about 0.13% of the sample. The sample taken for sequencing was naive CD4+ T cells sorted from blood. The intended sense of this specimen's cell subset or site label: CD45RA+ positively selected. The receptor source for this set is a man aged 18 to 30 in good health.

The rearrangement joins TRBV7-6 to TRBJ1-6; the D is unclear. Germline V CDR1 and CDR2: SGHVS, FNYEAQ. V lost 4 bases to trimming and J lost 1 base, with 8 bases between them. The CDR3 extends over 15 amino acids. CDR3 nucleotides: TGTGCCAGCAGCTCCTCTGGTTCCTATAATTCACCCCTCCACTTT. Protein sequence: CASSSSGSYNSPLHF.

To note about this clone: In the same sample, other DNA sequences code for this CDR3. V gene TRBV14 combines with J gene TRBJ2-7; tentative D call: TRBD1 (5 bases). Germline V gene lookup returns CDR1 SGHDN and CDR2 FVKESK. V was pared by 3 bases and J by 7 bases, with 7 bases between. The CDR3 loop spans 11 amino acids. CDR3 sequence reads: CASSQGREQYF. CDR3 coding DNA: TGTGCCAGCAGCCAGGGGCGGGAGCAGTACTTC. The whole variable domain, filled in from reference TRBV14 and TRBJ2-7, reads EAGVTQFPSHSVIEKGQTVTLRCDPISGHDNLYWYRRVMGKEIKFLLHFVKESKQDESGMPNNRFLAERTGGTYSTLKVQPAELEDSGVYFCASSQGREQYFGPGTRLTVT.

This chain connects TRBV6-5 to TRBJ2-7; no definite D call. The CDR3 contains 14 residues. The V end lost 8 bases, the J end lost 3 bases, and 17 bases lay between the germline ends. Germline CDR1 is MNHEY and CDR2 is SVGAGI. The CDR3 nucleotides read TGTGCCAGCGCCCTGGGTCCGACCCGCTACGAGCAGTACTTC. It encodes CASALGPTRYEQYF.

On this clone itself: The same CDR3 can be traced to other DNA sequences in this sample. V is TRBV6-6 and J is TRBJ2-7, with D unresolved. Germline lookup yields CDR1 MNHNY and CDR2 SVGAGI (reference sequence). V was clipped by 2 bases and J by 5 bases, with 7 bases between them. The CDR3 extends over 12 amino acids. Written as DNA, the CDR3 is TGTGCCAGCAGTTACAGTTGGGACGAGCAGTACTTC. Translation: CASSYSWDEQYF.

The rearrangement links TRBV29-1 to TRBJ2-4; maybe TRBD1 (6 bases). CDR3 length: 12 residues. Germline-derived CDR1 and CDR2 are SQVTM and ANQGSEA. Deletions cut 6 bases from V and 6 bases from J, with 12 bases between. The CDR3: CSVAGDRNIQYF. The DNA for the CDR3 is TGCAGCGTCGCAGGGGATCGAAACATTCAGTACTTC.

The chain links TRBV7-2 to TRBJ1-1; 8 bases agree with TRBD1. Germline CDR1 is SGHTA and CDR2 is FQGNSA. CDR3 length equals 15 residues. The V gene end was trimmed by 2 bases and the J gene end by 4 bases; junction bases not matched to a gene: 6. The CDR3 protein is CASSLRQGPGTEAFF. The CDR3 nucleotides are TGTGCCAGCAGCTTACGACAGGGGCCGGGCACTGAAGCTTTCTTT. Filled out from reference TRBV7-2 and TRBJ1-1, the complete variable domain reads GAGVSQSPSNKVTEKGKDVELRCDPISGHTALYWYRQSLGQGLEFLIYFQGNSAPDKSGLPSDRFSAERTGGSVSTLTIQRTQQEDSAVYLCASSLRQGPGTEAFFGQGTRLTVV.

The chain joins TRBV10-1 to TRBJ2-1, with 9 bases matching TRBD2. This CDR3 is built from 15 residues. Germline V gene sequence: CDR1 WNHNN, CDR2 SYGVQD (reference sequence). V shed 7 bases and J 3 bases; nucleotides not matched to a gene: 7. The CDR3 DNA sequence: TGCGCCAGCACGGAGGGTAGCGGGAGCTACAATGAGCAGTTCTTC. It codes for CASTEGSGSYNEQFF.

The rearrangement links TRBV6-5 to TRBJ1-2; D ambiguous. This CDR3 contains 14 residues. Germline V gives CDR1 MNHEY, CDR2 SVGAGI. Trimming cost V 7 bases and J 8 bases, with 20 bases left between them. This chain's CDR3 is CASTSGRASEGYTF. In nucleotides, the CDR3 is TGTGCCAGCACCTCTGGACGGGCGTCGGAGGGCTACACCTTC.

The V gene is TRBV2, the J gene TRBJ1-6, with TRBD1 identical over 7 bases. The germline CDR1 and CDR2 sequences are SNHLY and FYNNEI. The CDR3 totals 15 residues. The J segment lost 7 bases and the V segment lost 2 bases, leaving 5 bases of the junction unmatched. CDR3 bases: TGTGCCAGCAGTGAACTGGCAGGGGGAAATTCACCCCTCCACTTT. Protein product: CASSELAGGNSPLHF.

The V and J genes are TRBV2 and TRBJ1-1; possibly TRBD1 for D (6 bases). The CDR3 has 12 residues. V lost 8 bases and J lost 7, with 14 bases in between. CDR1 is SNHLY, CDR2 FYNNEI, per germline. In nucleotides, the CDR3 is TGTGCCAGCCTTCTAAGGGGGATTGAAGCTTTCTTT. Encoded protein: CASLLRGIEAFF.

This sequence joins TRBV5-6 and TRBJ2-2; D uncertain. The germline CDR1 and CDR2 sequences are SGHDT and YYEEEE. The CDR3 spans 13 residues. Deletions cut 2 bases from V and 5 bases from J, with 7 bases between. The CDR3: CASSFERTGELFF. The CDR3 region has the DNA TGTGCCAGCAGCTTTGAGAGAACCGGGGAGCTGTTTTTT.

Details on this clone: This sample includes further DNA sequences coding for the same CDR3. J is TRBJ1-2 and V is TRBV5-1; D is perhaps TRBD1 (5 bases). The germline V gene encodes CDR1 SGHRS and CDR2 YFSETQ. The CDR3 spans 13 residues. V was pared by 0 bases and J by 8 bases, with 11 bases between. The CDR3 nucleotides are TGCGCCAGCAGCTTGGAAGGGGTACGGGGCTACACCTTC. Translating it yields CASSLEGVRGYTF.

The chain uses TRBV9 and TRBJ1-1; no firm D call. The V gene lost 0 bases and the J gene lost 6 bases, with 21 bases spanning the gap. The CDR3 runs 17 residues. The germline V gene encodes CDR1 SGDLS and CDR2 YYNGEE. CDR3 residues: CASSVGVGSAKSAEAFF. The CDR3 region has the DNA TGTGCCAGCAGCGTAGGAGTAGGGTCCGCTAAAAGCGCTGAAGCTTTCTTT.

V and J are TRBV6-1 and TRBJ1-1; weak D call: TRBD1 (5 bases). V was shortened by 2 bases and J by 4 bases, with 11 bases between the two germline ends. The V gene's germline CDR1 is MNHNS and CDR2 SASEGT. The CDR3 consists of 14 residues. The DNA for the CDR3 is TGTGCCAGCAGTGAATGGAGGGGCAGCACTGAAGCTTTCTTT. It encodes CASSEWRGSTEAFF.

This chain links TRBV6-6 with TRBJ2-1; TRBD2 matches 10 bases. V was pared by 4 bases and J by 5 bases, with 5 bases of the junction left unmatched. CDR1 and CDR2 from the germline V gene are MNHNY and SVGAGI (reference sequence). This CDR3 contains 15 residues. CDR3 coding DNA: TGTGCCAGCAGTTCAACGGGACTAGCGAACAATGAGCAGTTCTTC. It is translated as CASSSTGLANNEQFF.

The V and J genes are TRBV28 and TRBJ2-3; D not resolved. CDR1 MDHEN and CDR2 SYDVKM come from the germline V gene. Trimming took 6 bases from V and 1 from J, leaving 17 bases between them. The CDR3 runs 16 residues. CDR3 residues: CASRPATFERTDTQYF. In DNA, the CDR3 is TGTGCCAGCAGACCCGCCACCTTTGAGCGCACAGATACGCAGTATTTT. Full variable domain (outside the CDR3, taken from reference TRBV28 and TRBJ2-3): DVKVTQSSRYLVKRTGEKVFLECVQDMDHENMFWYRQDPGLGLRLIYFSYDVKMKEKGDIPEGYSVSREKKERFSLILESASTNQTSMYLCASRPATFERTDTQYFGPGTRLTVL.

The chain employs TRBV25-1 and TRBJ2-1; D assignment may be TRBD1 or TRBD2 (5 bases each). V was clipped by 2 bases and J by 6 bases, with 20 bases between them. Germline assignment: CDR1 MGHDK and CDR2 SYGVNS. The CDR3 is 17 amino acids. The chain's CDR3 is CASSEPHHYRDGNEQFF. The CDR3 nucleotides are TGTGCCAGCAGTGAACCACACCACTACCGGGACGGCAATGAGCAGTTCTTC.